A selection of T cell receptor beta chains follows, all from one sample in a study of T cells in localized non-small cell lung cancer. Using immunoSEQ multiplex PCR, the repertoire was profiled, and TCRdb retains in-frame clones only, with some absent. The data show approximately 80,000 clones, around 81% seen once. Sequencing used peripheral blood, obtained before any cancer treatment. All receptors derive from a female donor at least 60 years old with stage I lung adenocarcinoma. The CDR3 runs from the conserved cysteine through the conserved F or W. A D gene is named only where the DNA matches it firmly. The size of a clone is reported for some rows only, either as once, few or many, or as a class for expanded clones.

v_call	j_call	cdr3_length	clone_size	d_call	cdr3_nt	cdr3_aa
TRBV30	TRBJ2-3	15	.	TRBD2	TGTGCCTTCACCCCGACTAGCGGGATGGGGGATACGCAGTATTTT	CAFTPTSGMGDTQYF
TRBV7-6	TRBJ1-5	15	.	.	TGTGCCAGCAGCTTAGCGCCTACAGCGAATCAGCCCCAGCATTTT	CASSLAPTANQPQHF
TRBV11-3	TRBJ2-2	16	.	TRBD1	TGTGCCAGCAGCCCCCTGACAGGGCAATTTTCCGGGGAGCTGTTTTTT	CASSPLTGQFSGELFF
TRBV14	TRBJ2-3	12	.	.	TGTGCCAGCAGTCCAAGAGTCGAGACGAAGTATTTT	CASSPRVETKYF
TRBV19	TRBJ2-6	15	.	.	TGTGCCAGTAGTATCGGGGGGCTCGGGGCCAACGTCCTGACTTTC	CASSIGGLGANVLTF
TRBV7-2	TRBJ2-7	14	.	.	TGTGCCAGCAGCTTAGTAAAGTCTCGGTACGAGCAGTACTTC	CASSLVKSRYEQYF
TRBV5-4	TRBJ2-2	17	once	TRBD2	TGTGCCAGCAGCTTCCGGACTAGCGGGAGACTCACCGGGGAGCTGTTTTTT	CASSFRTSGRLTGELFF
TRBV4-2	TRBJ2-1	14	.	TRBD1	TGTGCCAGCAGCCAGAACAGGGGAAGGGATGAGCAGTTCTTC	CASSQNRGRDEQFF
TRBV27	TRBJ1-3	13	.	.	TGTGCCAGCAGTAGAGGGGGAGGAAACACCATATATTTT	CASSRGGGNTIYF
TRBV11-2	TRBJ2-5	14	.	.	TGTGCCAGCAGCAGCCAGGGGTACCAAGAGACCCAGTACTTC	CASSSQGYQETQYF
TRBV5-6	TRBJ2-1	19	.	TRBD2	TGTGCCAGCAGCTCTAGACTAGCGGGAAGAACCCGCTCCTACAATGAGCAGTTCTTC	CASSSRLAGRTRSYNEQFF
TRBV28	TRBJ1-1	14	.	.	TGTGCCAGCTCTCCGGACAGCCTGAACACTGAAGCTTTCTTT	CASSPDSLNTEAFF
TRBV18	TRBJ2-1	14	.	TRBD1	TGTGCCAGCTCATCCGACAGGGGGCGGAATGAGCAGTTCTTC	CASSSDRGRNEQFF
TRBV7-2	TRBJ2-7	13	.	.	TGTGCCAGCAGCTTACCCGGGAGCTACGAGCAGTACTTC	CASSLPGSYEQYF
TRBV7-2	TRBJ1-2	12	.	TRBD1	TGTGCCAGCAGCCCGCGGACAGGTGGCTACACCTTC	CASSPRTGGYTF
TRBV9	TRBJ1-5	15	.	TRBD1	TGTGCCAGCAGCGCAGCAGGGGGCCCCAATCAGCCCCAGCATTTT	CASSAAGGPNQPQHF
TRBV14	TRBJ1-2	13	.	.	TGTGCCAGCAGCCAAGATCACAGCTATGGCTACACCTTC	CASSQDHSYGYTF
TRBV19	TRBJ2-3	18	.	.	TGTGCCAGTACAGAATTTGGGGGCTCTAGGAACTTAATGATGATACAGTATTTT	CASTEFGGSRNLMMIQYF
TRBV2	TRBJ1-2	14	few	.	TGTGCCAGCAGTGAAGTACGCGGAGGGGTTGGCTACACCTTC	CASSEVRGGVGYTF
TRBV9	TRBJ1-5	16	few	TRBD1	TGTGCCAGCAGCGTCGGGACAGAGACTAGCAATCAGCCCCAGCATTTT	CASSVGTETSNQPQHF
TRBV19	TRBJ2-1	14	.	.	TGTGCCAGTATGTCCAGGGGGGGGTTCAATGAGCAGTTCTTC	CASMSRGGFNEQFF
TRBV4-2	TRBJ1-5	16	.	.	TGTGCCAGCAGCCAAGACCCCAGGGGTACCTCAACGCCCCAGCATTTT	CASSQDPRGTSTPQHF
TRBV27	TRBJ2-2	16	.	.	TGTGCCAGCAGTTTATTAGTCCTAGGCAGGGTGGGGGAGCTGTTTTTT	CASSLLVLGRVGELFF